These 15 T cell receptor beta chains were all obtained from the same sample, sequenced in a study of memory CD4+ T cells and cytomegalovirus serostatus. Profiling relied on immunoSEQ multiplex PCR, and the TCRdb table lists in-frame clones only, not all of them. The table includes about 60,000 clones, around 85% detected once. The sort gate was single viable CD3+CD4+CD8-CD45RO+ cells for memory CD4+ T cells. The sequenced sample was memory CD4+ T cells from blood. These receptors were collected from an adult in good health and CMV-seronegative.

The J gene is TRBJ2-1, the V gene TRBV7-2; 10 nucleotides align to TRBD2. V lost 5 bases, J lost 4 bases, and 5 bases stayed unmatched. The CDR3 extends over 15 amino acids. The germline V gene has CDR1 SGHTA and CDR2 FQGNSA. The CDR3: CASSRSGGEYNEQFF. The CDR3 bases are TGTGCCAGCAGCCGAAGCGGGGGGGAATACAATGAGCAGTTCTTC.

The chain recombines TRBV28 with TRBJ1-2; 12 bases are shared with TRBD1. The CDR3 is 16 amino acids. Germline-derived CDR1 and CDR2 are MDHEN and SYDVKM. After removal of 5 bases from V and 8 bases from J, the junction contained 12 bases not matched to a gene. DNA for the CDR3: TGTGCCAGCAGTATCGGGACAGGGGGCACACTTGGGGGCTACACCTTC. Amino acid sequence: CASSIGTGGTLGGYTF.

V gene TRBV18 combines with J gene TRBJ2-3; 9 positions match TRBD1. The germline CDR1 and CDR2 sequences are KGHSH and LQKENI. The junction had 12 bases not matched to a gene; V was cut back by 3 bases and J by 5 bases. The CDR3 length is 17 residues. CDR3 in amino acids: CASSPGQGLHRGDTQYF. CDR3 nucleotides: TGTGCCAGCTCACCCGGACAGGGGCTTCACCGGGGAGATACGCAGTATTTT.

The V gene is TRBV7-6, the J gene TRBJ1-6; unclear D gene. The CDR3 has 13 amino acids. CDR1 is SGHVS and CDR2 is FNYEAQ in the germline V gene. Between the trimmed V and J ends, which lost 5 bases and 10 bases, there was a span of 12 bases. The CDR3 loop reads CASSPNNESPLHF. In DNA, the CDR3 is TGTGCCAGCAGCCCGAATAATGAATCACCCCTCCACTTT.

This rearrangement joins TRBV28 to TRBJ2-3, with no clear D. The V gene's germline CDR1 is MDHEN and CDR2 SYDVKM. CDR3 length: 10 residues. The V end lost 3 bases, the J end lost 6 bases, and 1 base lay between the germline ends. The CDR3 DNA reads TGTGCCAGCAGTTTCGATACGCAGTATTTT. This sequence encodes CASSFDTQYF.

This chain connects TRBV27 to TRBJ2-4; 8 positions match TRBD2. V lost 10 bases to trimming and J lost 11 bases; unmatched junction nucleotides: 22. CDR3 length equals 16 residues. CDR1 is MNHEY, CDR2 SMNVEV, per germline (reference sequence). CDR3 amino acids: CATKAAGTSGGNLQYF. The CDR3 DNA reads as TGTGCCACCAAAGCAGCCGGGACTAGTGGTGGGAACCTTCAGTACTTC.

Notes on this clone: Possible read error: a much larger clone is one base away. Other nucleotide sequences in the sample specify the same CDR3. The chain combines TRBV5-1 with TRBJ2-7; 7 positions agree with TRBD2. Germline loops: CDR1 SGHRS, CDR2 YFSETQ. The CDR3 totals 15 residues. With 0 bases clipped from V and 2 bases from J, the junction kept 5 bases outside the gene matches. The CDR3 DNA follows: TGCGCCAGCAGCTTGGCGGGGACTAACGCCTACGAGCAGTACTTC. Its translation: CASSLAGTNAYEQYF. The whole variable domain, filled in from reference TRBV5-1 and TRBJ2-7, reads KAGVTQTPRYLIKTRGQQVTLSCSPISGHRSVSWYQQTPGQGLQFLFEYFSETQRNKGNFPGRFSGRQFSNSRSEMNVSTLELGDSALYLCASSLAGTNAYEQYFGPGTRLTVT.

The chain carries TRBV19 and TRBJ1-5; 9 nucleotides align to TRBD1. This CDR3 comprises 16 residues. V shed 4 bases, J shed 4 bases, and the junction held 8 bases outside the gene matches. Germline CDR1 LNHDA, CDR2 SQIVND (reference sequence). For the CDR3, the DNA is TGTGCCAGTAGTAGAATCGCCGGGACAGGGAATCAGCCCCAGCATTTT. This gives the protein CASSRIAGTGNQPQHF.

V and J are TRBV5-1 and TRBJ1-1, with D maybe TRBD1 (5 bases). Per germline, CDR1 SGHRS and CDR2 YFSETQ. V lost 0 bases, J lost 10 bases, and 16 bases lay in between. This CDR3 comprises 14 residues. The CDR3 DNA is TGCGCCAGCAGCTTGGGTGGACCAGGGAGCGGAGCTTTCTTT. It specifies CASSLGGPGSGAFF.

This clone was recorded a few times. This sequence joins TRBV28 and TRBJ2-1; TRBD2 might be the D (5 bases). CDR3 length equals 12 residues. Germline V gene data show CDR1 as MDHEN and CDR2 as SYDVKM. V lost 3 bases to trimming and J lost 10 bases, with 10 bases between them. The CDR3 region has the DNA TGTGCCAGCAGTTTCCTAACGGGAGAGCAGTTCTTC. It codes for CASSFLTGEQFF.

The chain is built from TRBV27 and TRBJ2-2; 9 nucleotides align to TRBD1. The CDR3 consists of 21 residues. Germline CDR1 reads MNHEY; CDR2 reads SMNVEV (reference sequence). V trimming: 2 bases; J trimming: 3 bases; junction bases outside the gene matches: 19. CDR3 bases: TGTGCCAGCAGTTTAACCGGTTGGGACAGGGCTTTTCAGGGGGACACCGGGGAGCTGTTTTTT. As protein: CASSLTGWDRAFQGDTGELFF.

CDR3 residues: CASSDRSYNQPQHF. CDR3 coding DNA: TGTGCCAGCAGCGACCGGTCGTACAATCAGCCCCAGCATTTT. The chain is built from TRBV6-5 and TRBJ1-5; unclear D gene. CDR1 MNHEY and CDR2 SVGAGI come from the germline V gene. The CDR3 is 14 amino acids. V lost 6 bases and J lost 3, with 12 bases in between.

V is TRBV5-1 and J is TRBJ2-2; D unclear. The CDR3 sequence is 16 residues long. The germline V and J ends were trimmed by 0 bases and 0 bases, with 9 bases remaining between them. Germline CDR1 SGHRS, CDR2 YFSETQ. The CDR3 nucleotides are TGCGCCAGCAGCTTGGCACGAGTAGCGAACACCGGGGAGCTGTTTTTT. This sequence encodes CASSLARVANTGELFF.

Only one count was recorded for this clone. The V call is TRBV6-6, the J call TRBJ2-1; D gene ambiguous. The CDR3 is made up of 11 amino acids. The V gene's germline CDR1 is MNHNY and CDR2 SVGAGI (reference sequence). V was pared by 8 bases and J by 5 bases, with 7 bases between. The CDR3 sequence: CASGVDNEQFF. The CDR3 bases are TGTGCCAGCGGTGTCGACAATGAGCAGTTCTTC.

On this clone itself: An end of the junction does not agree with germline; a read error may underlie this. The chain is built from TRBV19 and TRBJ2-1; 15 bases are shared with TRBD2. Germline-derived CDR1 and CDR2 are LNHDA and SQIVND (reference sequence). The CDR3 extends over 18 amino acids. The CDR3 nucleotides are TGTGCCAGTAGGCCCGGACTAGCGGGGGGGCTCTCCTACAGTGAGCAGTTCTTC. Encoded protein: CASRPGLAGGLSYSEQFF.